Here is one T cell receptor beta chain with its context. What it binds is unknown. These data originate in a study of cytomegalovirus exposure and HLA in healthy donors. In the study overall: Later analysis reported that the roughly 130 validation repertoires shared the platform of the approximately 670 first-cohort repertoires. Study-level results: Rare TCR sequences predominated, though certain public TCRs were found in many donors.

Using immunoSEQ multiplex PCR, the repertoire was profiled, and TCRdb retains in-frame clones only, with some absent. This sample has roughly 230,000 clones, with about 90% found just once. Trimming shortened V by 1 base and J by 0 bases, and 9 bases separated the two germline ends. Germline CDR1 is SGHVS and CDR2 is FNYEAQ. The CDR3 runs to 16 residues. The receptor was isolated from a woman aged 30 to 39 in good health and CMV-seronegative. The genes are TRBV7-6 and TRBJ2-2; TRBD1 is a possible D gene (6 bases). Source material: PBMCs. This CDR3 reads CASSLVPGANTGELFF. CDR3 coding DNA: TGTGCCAGCAGCTTAGTCCCAGGGGCGAACACCGGGGAGCTGTTTTTT.